This T cell receptor (beta chain) comes out of a study of graft-versus-host responses after intestinal transplantation. Study overall: Recipients got multivisceral, liver-intestinal, or isolated intestinal transplants. Every recipient underwent anti-thymocyte globulin induction, then tacrolimus and steroids for two to three years. General study points: When patients had graft-donor T cell macrochimerism, their allografts held high graft-versus-host to host-versus-graft clonal ratios. Detected in recipient marrow were GvH clones, some of which were first observed in ileum or blood.

Notes on this clone: Its antigen is unknown.

The germline V gene encodes CDR1 SGHTA and CDR2 FQGNSA. Deletions cut 2 bases from V and 4 bases from J, with 10 bases between. CDR3 length equals 14 residues. This table comes from immunoSEQ multiplex PCR, and its TCRdb copy is limited to in-frame clones, with some not included. This sample has tens of thousands of clones, with almost 95% found just once. The receptor's source is a human donor who was the organ donor for an intestinal transplant. Sequenced here: unstimulated CD4+ T cells sorted from spleen or lymph node cells, sampled before transplant. The chain has TRBV7-2 and TRBJ2-3; possibly TRBD1 for D (6 bases). The DNA of the CDR3 is TGTGCCAGCAGCTTACCAGGACAGTCAGATACGCAGTATTTT. Its translation: CASSLPGQSDTQYF.